These 32 T cell receptor beta chains were all obtained from the same sample, sequenced in a study of cytomegalovirus exposure and HLA in healthy donors. The PCR made use of 60 Vbeta and 13 Jbeta primers. Assay used: immunoSEQ multiplex PCR; TCRdb lists only in-frame clones, some missing. The table has some 110,000 clones, around 80% seen once. The sequencing sample was made of PBMCs. Receptor source: a man aged 35-49 years in good health and CMV-seronegative.

This clone was observed a handful of times. The genes are TRBV5-8 and TRBJ2-6, with D perhaps matching TRBD2 (6 bases). This CDR3 is 19 amino acids long. The germline CDR1 and CDR2 sequences are SGHTS and YDEGEE. The V end lost 2 bases, the J end lost 0 bases, and 18 bases lay between the germline ends. The CDR3 coding sequence is TGTGCCAGCAGCTTCGCTGGCGGGGTCGACCTCTCTGGGGCCAACGTCCTGACTTTC. Translation gives CASSFAGGVDLSGANVLTF.

The V call is TRBV6-1, the J call TRBJ2-1, with 9 positions matching TRBD1. Germline V gives CDR1 MNHNS, CDR2 SASEGT. The CDR3 covers 15 residues. The V and J ends lost 8 bases and 6 bases, in that order; junction bases with no gene match: 11. The CDR3 coding sequence is TGTGCCAGCGCTCCTCGACAGGGGGGGGGCAATGAGCAGTTCTTC. Amino acid sequence: CASAPRQGGGNEQFF.

This sequence joins TRBV5-1 and TRBJ2-7; TRBD2 might be the D (5 bases). This CDR3 comprises 13 residues. The germline gives CDR1 SGHRS, CDR2 YFSETQ. V was cut by 2 bases and J by 1 base, with 7 bases left in between. CDR3 residues: CASSLEGSYEQYF. The CDR3, as DNA: TGCGCCAGCAGCTTAGAGGGATCCTACGAGCAGTACTTC.

The J gene is TRBJ1-1, the V gene TRBV10-1; the D is unclear. The CDR3 is made up of 13 amino acids. Between the trimmed V and J ends, which lost 2 bases and 1 base, there was a span of 5 bases. Looked up from germline, CDR1 is WNHNN and CDR2 is SYGVQD (reference sequence). CDR3 bases: TGCGCCAGCAGTGAGGGCCGGAACACTGAAGCTTTCTTT. It yields the protein CASSEGRNTEAFF.

This clone was seen a single time. The V call is TRBV7-9, the J call TRBJ2-1; TRBD2 matches 10 bases. V trimming: 0 bases; J trimming: 6 bases; junction bases outside the gene matches: 2. Germline CDR1 is SEHNR and CDR2 is FQNEAQ (reference sequence). The CDR3 sequence is 15 residues long. The CDR3 sequence: CASSLASGGFNEQFF. CDR3 nucleotide sequence: TGTGCCAGCAGCTTAGCTAGCGGGGGGTTCAATGAGCAGTTCTTC.

The chain recombines TRBV5-6 with TRBJ2-3; 7 bases agree with TRBD1. The CDR3 runs 13 residues. CDR1 is SGHDT and CDR2 is YYEEEE in the germline V gene. V dropped 4 bases and J dropped 5; count of bases not matched to a gene: 4. The CDR3 reads CASSVDREDTQYF. CDR3 sequence (DNA): TGTGCCAGCAGCGTAGACAGGGAAGATACGCAGTATTTT.

The chain is built from TRBV5-6 and TRBJ1-6; 9 bases are shared with TRBD1. V lost 4 bases, J lost 9 bases, and 8 bases stayed unmatched. CDR3 size: 15 residues. Germline CDR1 and CDR2: SGHDT and YYEEEE. The CDR3 region is CASSKDRGNGSPLHF. In nucleotides, the CDR3 is TGTGCCAGCAGCAAGGACAGGGGAAACGGTTCACCCCTCCACTTT.

CDR3 coding DNA: TGTGCCATGGGACGGGGGGCCGACGCAGATACGCAGTATTTT. It specifies CAMGRGADADTQYF. The chain couples TRBV10-3 to TRBJ2-3, with D perhaps matching TRBD2 (7 bases). This CDR3 is 14 amino acids long. With 9 bases removed from V and 4 bases from J, the gap between germline ends came to 17 bases. Per germline, CDR1 ENHRY and CDR2 SYGVKD.

The chain combines TRBV7-9 with TRBJ2-5, with D maybe TRBD2 (7 bases). Germline V gene data show CDR1 as SEHNR and CDR2 as FQNEAQ (reference sequence). There are 17 residues in the CDR3. V lost 5 bases and J lost 5, with 24 bases in between. CDR3 region: CASSGRLYGGLRETQYF. The CDR3 DNA reads TGTGCCAGCAGCGGAAGACTTTACGGGGGGCTAAGGGAGACCCAGTACTTC. The whole variable domain, filled in from reference TRBV7-9 and TRBJ2-5, reads DTGVSQNPRHKITKRGQNVTFRCDPISEHNRLYWYRQTLGQGPEFLTYFQNEAQLEKSRLLSDRFSAERPKGSFSTLEIQRTEQGDSAMYLCASSGRLYGGLRETQYFGPGTRLLVL.

This chain uses TRBV21-1 with TRBJ2-3; the listed D gene, TRBD2, was not tested against the DNA. TRBV21-1 is classified as a pseudogene. The CDR3 consists of 20 residues. The CDR3 DNA follows: TGTGCCAGCAGCAAAGGATCAGAGATCGGGGAGGGCGGGCCCCACCCTACGCAGTATTTT. It translates to CASSKGSEIGEGGPHPTQYF.

The chain is built from TRBV5-1 and TRBJ1-2; 7 bases agree with TRBD1. V lost 3 bases, J lost 2 bases, and 4 bases stayed unmatched. The CDR3 is 14 amino acids. Germline V gives CDR1 SGHRS, CDR2 YFSETQ. The chain's CDR3 is CASSSTGPNYGYTF. For the CDR3, the DNA is TGCGCCAGCAGCTCGACAGGGCCAAACTATGGCTACACCTTC.

The chain employs TRBV19 and TRBJ1-5; D unclear. From germline, CDR1 is LNHDA and CDR2 SQIVND (reference sequence). The CDR3 is 13 residues long. With 8 bases removed from V and 2 bases from J, the gap between germline ends came to 10 bases. The CDR3 sequence: CASGYGGNQPQHF. For the CDR3, the DNA is TGTGCCAGTGGGTACGGAGGCAATCAGCCCCAGCATTTT.

The J gene is TRBJ2-1, the V gene TRBV5-1, with TRBD1 identical over 9 bases. V lost 4 bases, J lost 0 bases, and 5 bases stayed unmatched. The CDR3 has 16 residues. Germline-derived CDR1 and CDR2 are SGHRS and YFSETQ. The CDR3 region has the DNA TGCGCCAGCAGCGGGACAGGGCTGAGCTCCTACAATGAGCAGTTCTTC. Translating gives CASSGTGLSSYNEQFF.

This sequence joins TRBV12-5 and TRBJ1-2; the match to TRBD1 covers 7 bases. Germline V CDR1 and CDR2: LGHNT, FRNRAP. V dropped 5 bases and J dropped 6; count of bases not matched to a gene: 6. This CDR3 comprises 13 residues. Written as DNA, the CDR3 is TGTGCTAGTGGTCTGGGACAGCCGGATGGCTACACCTTC. It is translated as CASGLGQPDGYTF. The full variable domain, its missing parts supplied by reference TRBV12-5 and TRBJ1-2, is DARVTQTPRHKVTEMGQEVTMRCQPILGHNTVFWYRQTMMQGLELLAYFRNRAPLDDSGMPKDRFSAEMPDATLATLKIQPSEPRDSAVYFCASGLGQPDGYTFGSGTRLTVV.

This chain links TRBV5-4 with TRBJ2-6, with 7 bases fitting TRBD2. There are 14 residues in the CDR3. Per the germline V gene, CDR1 is SGHNT and CDR2 is YYREEE (reference sequence). With V trimmed by 3 bases and J by 4 bases, 1 base remained unmatched. The CDR3 here is CASSSAGGANVLTF. The CDR3 bases are TGTGCCAGCAGCTCAGCGGGGGGGGCCAACGTCCTGACTTTC.

This clone turned up a few times. V is TRBV5-1 and J is TRBJ2-7; 11 nucleotides align to TRBD2. J lost 1 base, V lost 4 bases, and 4 bases had no gene match. The CDR3 runs to 15 residues. CDR1 is SGHRS and CDR2 is YFSETQ in the germline V gene. CDR3 residues: CASSPLAGGSYEQYF. The DNA of the CDR3 is TGCGCCAGCAGCCCCTTAGCGGGGGGGTCCTACGAGCAGTACTTC.

The CDR3 nucleotides read TGTGCCAGTAGTGAACCTAGCGGGATTAGCACAGATACGCAGTATTTT. Amino acid sequence: CASSEPSGISTDTQYF. This rearrangement joins TRBV19 to TRBJ2-3, with 9 bases lining up with TRBD2. The V segment lost 5 bases and the J segment 0 bases; nucleotides outside the gene matches: 6. There are 16 residues in the CDR3. CDR1 and CDR2 from the germline V gene are LNHDA and SQIVND (reference sequence).

Only a few counts were recorded for this clone. The V gene is TRBV7-6, the J gene TRBJ2-6, with D possibly being TRBD1 (6 bases). V gave up 5 bases and J gave up 0 bases, with 20 bases separating them. The CDR3 contains 19 residues. Per germline, CDR1 SGHVS and CDR2 FNYEAQ. The CDR3 sequence: CASSQPRDTANSGANVLTF. CDR3 DNA: TGTGCCAGCAGCCAGCCGAGGGACACGGCGAACTCTGGGGCCAACGTCCTGACTTTC.

This chain joins TRBV5-4 and TRBJ1-1; a possible D gene is TRBD1 (5 bases). Per germline, CDR1 SGHNT and CDR2 YYREEE (reference sequence). The CDR3 sequence is 15 residues long. V was cut by 4 bases and J by 4 bases, with 17 bases left in between. The DNA for the CDR3 is TGTGCCAGCAGCCCGGGGGGGAGAAGGACCACTGAAGCTTTCTTT. Its protein is CASSPGGRRTTEAFF.

The rearrangement links TRBV19 to TRBJ1-6; D gene ambiguous. The germline V gene encodes CDR1 LNHDA and CDR2 SQIVND (reference sequence). Trimming pared 2 bases from V and 6 bases from J, leaving 11 bases between. CDR3 size: 15 residues. CDR3 in amino acids: CASSISGEGNSPLHF. CDR3 sequence (DNA): TGTGCCAGTAGTATATCTGGCGAGGGTAATTCACCCCTCCACTTT.

V usage is TRBV21-1 and J usage is TRBJ1-1. TRBV21-1 is a known pseudogene. The CDR3 has 14 amino acids. CDR3 coding DNA: TGTGCCAGCAGATCAAGGAGGTTTTTGGGGTACACTTTCTTT. This gives the protein CASRSRRFLGYTFF.

The chain has TRBV5-5 and TRBJ2-1; 9 bases agree with TRBD1. The germline V gene has CDR1 SGHKS and CDR2 YYEKEE (reference sequence). This CDR3 contains 17 residues. Losses at the gene ends were 1 base for V and 6 bases for J; bases not matched to a gene: 11. The DNA of the CDR3 is TGTGCCAGCAGCTTGAAAACCCCGGGACAGGGTATCAATGAGCAGTTCTTC. This codes for CASSLKTPGQGINEQFF.

V gene TRBV10-2 combines with J gene TRBJ2-7, with a tentative D call TRBD2 (5 bases). The CDR3 spans 14 residues. Looked up from germline, CDR1 is WSHSY and CDR2 is SAAADI. V was clipped by 0 bases and J by 9 bases, with 15 bases between them. DNA for the CDR3: TGCGCCAGCAGTGAGTCGGATCGACCCGCGGGGCAGTACTTC. Amino acid sequence: CASSESDRPAGQYF.

The gene calls are TRBV28 and TRBJ1-6; D is uncertain. Germline loops: CDR1 MDHEN, CDR2 SYDVKM. Between the trimmed V and J ends, which lost 6 bases and 1 base, there was a span of 7 bases. The CDR3 sequence is 14 residues long. The DNA of the CDR3 is TGTGCCAGCAGATTCGGGTCCTATAATTCACCCCTCCACTTT. It translates to CASRFGSYNSPLHF.

The chain has TRBV2 and TRBJ2-5, with TRBD2 as a possible D gene (6 bases). Germline loops: CDR1 SNHLY, CDR2 FYNNEI. The V gene lost 7 bases and the J gene lost 10 bases, with 16 bases spanning the gap. The CDR3 totals 12 residues. CDR3 sequence: CASNPTRGGQYF. The CDR3 DNA sequence: TGTGCCAGCAATCCGACTAGAGGAGGCCAGTACTTC.

The V gene is TRBV19, the J gene TRBJ1-3; no clear D gene. The CDR3 contains 14 residues. V lost 3 bases to trimming and J lost 0 bases, with 6 bases between them. The germline V gene encodes CDR1 LNHDA and CDR2 SQIVND (reference sequence). The CDR3 is CASSITVSGNTIYF. The CDR3 DNA is TGTGCCAGTAGTATTACTGTCTCTGGAAACACCATATATTTT.

The chain has TRBV15 and TRBJ1-2; 7 bases line up with TRBD1. There are 15 residues in the CDR3. V gave up 4 bases and J gave up 3 bases; unmatched junction bases: 8. The V gene's germline CDR1 is LNHNV and CDR2 YYDKDF (reference sequence). The CDR3 DNA follows: TGTGCCACCAGCATAACAGGGGACTTCGACTATGGCTACACCTTC. Protein product: CATSITGDFDYGYTF.

The chain joins TRBV19 to TRBJ2-7; 9 nucleotides line up with TRBD1. Germline V lookup: CDR1 LNHDA, CDR2 SQIVND (reference sequence). Trimming removed 6 bases from V and 0 bases from J; junction bases left unmatched: 6. CDR3 size: 15 residues. CDR3 loop: CASRRGTGSSYEQYF. The CDR3 coding sequence is TGTGCCAGTAGGAGAGGGACAGGGAGCTCCTACGAGCAGTACTTC.

J is TRBJ1-2 and V is TRBV5-6, with TRBD1 matching 11 bases. The CDR3 is 15 amino acids. Trimming cost V 2 bases and J 8 bases; bases outside gene matches: 8. CDR1 SGHDT and CDR2 YYEEEE come from the germline V gene. The CDR3 nucleotides are TGTGCCAGCAGCTTCCGGACAGGGGGCGCATACGGCTACACCTTC. Amino acid sequence: CASSFRTGGAYGYTF.

The chain uses TRBV5-4 and TRBJ1-2, with D possibly TRBD1 on 6 matching bases. The germline V gene has CDR1 SGHNT and CDR2 YYREEE (reference sequence). V was clipped by 5 bases and J by 2 bases, with 16 bases between them. This CDR3 has 15 amino acids. The CDR3: CASRRETGVNYGYTF. CDR3 DNA sequence: TGTGCCAGCAGGAGGGAGACAGGCGTAAACTATGGCTACACCTTC.

The rearrangement uses TRBV21-1 and TRBJ2-7; the table gives TRBD2 as D, unverified against the DNA. TRBV21-1 is a pseudogene locus. This CDR3 comprises 16 residues. The CDR3 bases are TGTGCCAGCAAGGCTGCCCTCCCCGAGGGTCGATACGAGCAGTACTTC. Amino acid sequence: CASKAALPEGRYEQYF.

V gene TRBV6-1 combines with J gene TRBJ1-2; 10 nucleotides agree with TRBD1. This CDR3 spans 14 amino acids. The V segment lost 6 bases and the J segment 4 bases; nucleotides outside the gene matches: 5. Germline lookup yields CDR1 MNHNS and CDR2 SASEGT. CDR3 bases: TGTGCCAGCAGAACGACAGGGGGCGGCTATGGCTACACCTTC. Translating gives CASRTTGGGYGYTF.